This T cell receptor beta chain was sequenced in a study of blood T cells in healthy people across ages. This clonotype has more than one count but fewer than ten. Its antigen is still unknown. Points from the study as a whole: No conclusive comparison of naive versus antigen-experienced cells was possible with unsorted PBMCs. Estimated diversity, derived from one million T cells, was regarded as an underestimate.

The CDR3 spans 21 residues. After removal of 4 bases from V and 4 bases from J, the junction contained 21 bases not matched to a gene. Germline lookup yields CDR1 LGHDT and CDR2 YNNKEL (reference sequence). With a J-beta primer mix and a sample-barcoded 5' primer, a second PCR ran about 6 to 11 cycles. A single record per CDR3 protein comes from TCRdb applying MiXCR to the 5' RACE reads. The table shows about 810,000 distinct CDR3 sequences, with 35% to 40% occurring only once. V is TRBV3-1 and J is TRBJ2-1; 11 bases are shared with TRBD2. The sequencing input was blood. This clonotype originated in a man aged 18-30 years in good health. CDR3 coding DNA: TGTGCCAGCAGCCCCCCCACCACTAGCGGGGGCCACCAGACCTTATACAATGAGCAGTTCTTC. Its protein is CASSPPTTSGGHQTLYNEQFF.